Below, 19 T cell receptor beta chains from the same sample are listed, as sequenced in a study of T-cell reconstitution after alpha-beta-depleted transplantation in children. Preparing the TCRbeta library involved the use of unique molecular identifiers. In TCRdb, the PCR reads were re-called with MiXCR into one record per CDR3 protein. The table has around 800,000 distinct CDR3 sequences, under 20% seen once. The material was PBMCs, mostly from graft donor cells, obtained 360 days after TCRalphabeta/CD19-depleted stem cell transplant. These TCRs come from a male patient younger than 18 who had a stem cell transplant for acute lymphoblastic leukemia, so the T cells may come from the graft donor.

This clonotype was found a few times. V usage is TRBV20-1 and J usage is TRBJ1-5, with TRBD1 matching 9 bases. With 6 bases clipped from V and 3 bases from J, the junction kept 6 bases outside the gene matches. The CDR3 length is 14 residues. The V gene's germline CDR1 is DFQATT and CDR2 SNEGSKA (reference sequence). CDR3 residues: CSAAGTGPNQPQHF. CDR3 nucleotide sequence: TGCAGTGCCGCCGGGACAGGGCCCAATCAGCCCCAGCATTTT.

This clonotype came up a few times. V and J are TRBV18 and TRBJ2-7; TRBD2 aligns across 15 bases. With V trimmed by 2 bases and J by 6 bases, 14 bases remained unmatched. Looked up from germline, CDR1 is KGHSH and CDR2 is LQKENI. The CDR3 runs to 19 residues. DNA for the CDR3: TGTGCCAGCTCACCAAGAGGACTAGCGGGAGGGCCTTATCGGCGCGAGCAGTACTTC. Protein: CASSPRGLAGGPYRREQYF.

The chain couples TRBV5-1 to TRBJ2-2; 7 positions agree with TRBD1. This CDR3 is 16 amino acids long. J lost 6 bases, V lost 4 bases, and 12 bases had no gene match. Germline V gene lookup returns CDR1 SGHRS and CDR2 YFSETQ. Written as DNA, the CDR3 is TGCGCCAGCAGCGCCCGACAGGGAACCGGAGCCGGGGAGCTGTTTTTT. Protein sequence: CASSARQGTGAGELFF.

The chain uses TRBV7-3 and TRBJ1-1; possible D gene TRBD1, 5 bases. Germline loops: CDR1 SGHTA, CDR2 FQGTGA. V gave up 0 bases and J gave up 2 bases, with 10 bases separating them. CDR3 length equals 15 residues. The DNA of the CDR3 is TGTGCCAGCAGCTTAACGGGGGTCAAAAACACTGAAGCTTTCTTT. It specifies CASSLTGVKNTEAFF.

This clonotype has just a few counts. The rearrangement joins TRBV12-3 or TRBV12-4 to TRBJ2-1; tentatively, D is TRBD1 (6 bases). The CDR3 extends over 14 amino acids. The V and J ends lost 7 bases and 4 bases respectively, with 14 bases between them. For the CDR3, the DNA is TGTGCCAGCATCAAAGGGGACACGTACAATGAGCAGTTCTTC. It yields the protein CASIKGDTYNEQFF.

This clonotype occurred once. This sequence joins TRBV7-2 and TRBJ1-1; D unclear. From germline, CDR1 is SGHTA and CDR2 FQGNSA. The V end lost 4 bases, the J end lost 3 bases, and 15 bases lay between the germline ends. The CDR3 totals 15 residues. The CDR3, as DNA: TGTGCCAGCAGCTCCGGAACCACCTTGCACACTGAAGCTTTCTTT. Translating it yields CASSSGTTLHTEAFF.

At least ten counts were recorded for this clonotype. The junction and the germline gene differ at one end; a read error may be behind it. The V and J genes are TRBV18 and TRBJ2-1; the match to TRBD1 covers 7 bases. Germline CDR1 KGHSH, CDR2 LQKENI. The CDR3 has 15 residues. The CDR3 sequence is CASSPQGLQNNEQFF. The CDR3 nucleotides are TGTGCCAGCTCCCCACAGGGGCTTCAAAACAATGAGCAGTTCTTC.

The gene calls are TRBV5-1 and TRBJ2-3; 16 bases are shared with TRBD2. The CDR3 totals 19 residues. Trimming cost V 1 base and J 0 bases; bases outside gene matches: 5. CDR1 SGHRS and CDR2 YFSETQ come from the germline V gene. The CDR3 DNA reads as TGCGCCAGCAGCTTGTTGGGACTAGCGGGAGGGCCGAGCACAGATACGCAGTATTTT. Translating it yields CASSLLGLAGGPSTDTQYF.

This chain joins TRBV5-6 and TRBJ1-1, with unresolved D. Looked up from germline, CDR1 is SGHDT and CDR2 is YYEEEE. V lost 6 bases, J lost 0 bases, and 6 bases lay in between. The CDR3 sequence is 12 residues long. The CDR3 spells CASTSVNTEAFF. The CDR3, as DNA: TGTGCCAGCACCTCAGTGAACACTGAAGCTTTCTTT. Together with reference TRBV5-6 and TRBJ1-1, the CDR3 gives the full variable domain: DAGVTQSPTHLIKTRGQQVTLRCSPKSGHDTVSWYQQALGQGPQFIFQYYEEEERQRGNFPDRFSGHQFPNYSSELNVNALLLGDSALYLCASTSVNTEAFFGQGTRLTVV.

The chain recombines TRBV7-2 with TRBJ2-3, with TRBD2 matching over 9 bases. The germline CDR1 and CDR2 sequences are SGHTA and FQGNSA. V lost 5 bases to trimming and J lost 1 base; unmatched junction nucleotides: 4. CDR3 size: 15 residues. This CDR3 is CASSIRTSGTDTQYF. DNA for the CDR3: TGTGCCAGCAGCATAAGGACTAGCGGCACAGATACGCAGTATTTT.

The genes are TRBV5-1 and TRBJ1-1, with 8 bases lining up with TRBD1. The germline V gene encodes CDR1 SGHRS and CDR2 YFSETQ. The ends lost 3 bases at V and 4 bases at J; junction bases unmatched: 5. The CDR3 is 14 amino acids. The CDR3 spells CASSWTGTGTEAFF. For the CDR3, the DNA is TGCGCCAGCAGCTGGACAGGGACGGGCACTGAAGCTTTCTTT. Combining the CDR3 with reference TRBV5-1 and TRBJ1-1 gives the whole variable domain KAGVTQTPRYLIKTRGQQVTLSCSPISGHRSVSWYQQTPGQGLQFLFEYFSETQRNKGNFPGRFSGRQFSNSRSEMNVSTLELGDSALYLCASSWTGTGTEAFFGQGTRLTVV.

This clonotype was recorded at least ten times. J is TRBJ2-2 and V is TRBV5-1; the D gene is possibly TRBD1 (5 bases). The CDR3 loop spans 14 amino acids. With 0 bases removed from V and 6 bases from J, the gap between germline ends came to 9 bases. Germline values: CDR1 SGHRS, CDR2 YFSETQ. In DNA form, the CDR3 reads TGCGCCAGCAGCTTGGAGCCAGGGTCCGGGGAGCTGTTTTTT. Residues: CASSLEPGSGELFF.

V and J are TRBV15 and TRBJ2-5, with D unresolved. Looked up from germline, CDR1 is LNHNV and CDR2 is YYDKDF (reference sequence). V lost 1 base and J 2 bases, leaving 11 bases between the germline ends. The CDR3 spans 15 residues. CDR3 region: CATSRAPTAQETQYF. In DNA form, the CDR3 reads TGTGCCACCAGCAGAGCCCCCACAGCACAAGAGACCCAGTACTTC.

A few counts support this clonotype. This chain links TRBV11-2 with TRBJ2-3, with D possibly TRBD2 on 6 matching bases. There are 13 residues in the CDR3. With 5 bases removed from V and 4 bases from J, the gap between germline ends came to 10 bases. Germline V gene sequence: CDR1 SGHAT, CDR2 FQNNGV. The CDR3 DNA reads as TGTGCCAGCAGCACCAGACTAGCAGATACGCAGTATTTT. Encoded protein: CASSTRLADTQYF.

There are a few counts of this clonotype. V usage is TRBV5-1 and J usage is TRBJ2-4; perhaps TRBD1 as D (5 bases). Germline CDR1 and CDR2: SGHRS and YFSETQ. There are 12 residues in the CDR3. The CDR3 region has the DNA TGCGCTTTTCAGGGAACCAAAAACATTCAGTACTTC. Translated: CAFQGTKNIQYF. Combining the CDR3 with reference TRBV5-1 and TRBJ2-4 gives the whole variable domain KAGVTQTPRYLIKTRGQQVTLSCSPISGHRSVSWYQQTPGQGLQFLFEYFSETQRNKGNFPGRFSGRQFSNSRSEMNVSTLELGDSALYLCAFQGTKNIQYFGAGTRLSVL.

This clonotype was detected only a few times. This rearrangement joins TRBV12-3 or TRBV12-4 to TRBJ1-2; D may be TRBD1 (6 bases). V dropped 3 bases and J dropped 8 bases, with 22 bases sitting between them. The CDR3 is 16 residues long. DNA of the CDR3: TGTGCCAGCAGTTTCCAGCAGACAGGTTTAAGGTGGGGCTACACCTTC. Translated, it gives CASSFQQTGLRWGYTF.

This clonotype appeared many times. V gene TRBV12-3 or TRBV12-4 combines with J gene TRBJ2-3; D gene unclear. Trimming cost V 2 bases and J 4 bases, with 13 bases left between them. The CDR3 has 15 residues. The CDR3 here is CASSLRIFTADTQYF. CDR3 bases: TGTGCCAGCAGTTTACGGATTTTTACCGCAGATACGCAGTATTTT.

The chain employs TRBV18 and TRBJ2-5; tentatively, D is TRBD1 (5 bases). The V and J ends lost 2 bases and 9 bases respectively, with 13 bases between them. Per the germline V gene, CDR1 is KGHSH and CDR2 is LQKENI. The CDR3 contains 13 residues. DNA for the CDR3: TGTGCCAGCTCACCAGACAGCCTTTCGGCCCAGTACTTC. Encoded protein: CASSPDSLSAQYF.

This clonotype was observed many times. The rearrangement uses TRBV5-1 and TRBJ2-1, with 8 bases fitting TRBD2. J lost 4 bases, V lost 2 bases, and 8 bases had no gene match. This CDR3 comprises 16 residues. Germline V lookup: CDR1 SGHRS, CDR2 YFSETQ. The CDR3 loop is CASSFGGGNVYNEQFF. In DNA form, the CDR3 reads TGCGCCAGCAGCTTCGGCGGGGGGAATGTATACAATGAGCAGTTCTTC.